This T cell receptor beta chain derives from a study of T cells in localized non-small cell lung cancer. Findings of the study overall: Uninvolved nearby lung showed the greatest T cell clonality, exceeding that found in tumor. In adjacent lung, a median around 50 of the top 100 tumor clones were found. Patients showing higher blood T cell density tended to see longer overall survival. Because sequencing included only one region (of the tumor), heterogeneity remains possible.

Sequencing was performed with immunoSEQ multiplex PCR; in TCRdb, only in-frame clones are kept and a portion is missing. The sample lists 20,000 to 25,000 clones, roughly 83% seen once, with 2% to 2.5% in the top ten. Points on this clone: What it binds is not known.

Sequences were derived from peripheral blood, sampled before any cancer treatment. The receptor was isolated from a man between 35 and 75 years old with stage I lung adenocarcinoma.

CDR3 protein: CAISEVSSHQFF. In nucleotides, the CDR3 is TGTGCCATCAGTGAGGTATCAAGCCATCAGTTCTTC. The rearrangement uses TRBV10-3 and TRBJ2-1; D remains ambiguous. The CDR3 runs 12 residues. V was trimmed by 2 bases and J by 13 bases, leaving 12 bases between them. Germline V lookup: CDR1 ENHRY, CDR2 SYGVKD.